This T cell receptor beta chain was sequenced in a study of blood T cells in healthy people across ages. The CDR3 totals 14 residues. Germline values: CDR1 MNHEY, CDR2 SMNVEV (reference sequence). Trimming cost V 3 bases and J 12 bases, with 18 bases left between them. Alongside a J-beta primer mix, a sample-barcoded 5' primer served in a second PCR lasting roughly 6 to 11 cycles. One entry per CDR3 protein, called by TCRdb with MiXCR from the 5' RACE reads. The sample carries some 890,000 distinct CDR3 sequences, about 27% recorded once. This sample was also put to use in a study of T cells of mothers and their children.

The receptor comes from a woman in her thirties or forties in good health. J is TRBJ2-1 and V is TRBV27; D may be TRBD1 (5 bases). The specimen sequenced was blood. This CDR3 reads CASSFGPPGFGQFF. CDR3 nucleotides: TGTGCCAGCAGTTTTGGCCCCCCAGGGTTCGGGCAGTTCTTC.